Presented here are 16 T cell receptor beta chains from one specimen sequenced in a study of blood T cell repertoires in COVID-19 (dated by TCRdb to 2020 to 2022). The protocol used for the library was the immunoSEQ multiplex PCR assay. TCRdb's version of the immuneACCESS table is confined to in-frame rearrangements and falls short of the full clone set. An unresolved V gene accounts for under half of the shortfall where checked; the remainder is of unknown origin. The sample table lists about 61,000 clones, 70% to 80% of them with a count of one. About 20% of the sample comes from the top ten. Specimen: peripheral blood. Receptors were obtained from a man aged 80 or over with active or convalescent COVID-19.

This clone was observed a single time. The chain employs TRBV5-1 and TRBJ1-3, with D unclear. V dropped 7 bases and J dropped 0 bases, with 8 bases sitting between them. This CDR3 spans 13 amino acids. From germline, CDR1 is SGHRS and CDR2 YFSETQ. This CDR3 reads CASQSGSGNTIYF. Written as DNA, the CDR3 is TGCGCCAGCCAGTCGGGCTCTGGAAACACCATATATTTT. Full variable domain (missing parts from reference TRBV5-1 and TRBJ1-3): KAGVTQTPRYLIKTRGQQVTLSCSPISGHRSVSWYQQTPGQGLQFLFEYFSETQRNKGNFPGRFSGRQFSNSRSEMNVSTLELGDSALYLCASQSGSGNTIYFGEGSWLTVV.

The chain has TRBV3-1 (or the pseudogene TRBV3-2) and TRBJ2-5; D gene uncertain. Looked up from germline, CDR1 is LGHDT and CDR2 is YNNKEL (reference sequence). The CDR3 contains 11 residues. Trimming removed 4 bases from V and 4 bases from J, with 4 bases in between. The CDR3 DNA is TGTGCCAGCAGCCTAGCAGAGACCCAGTACTTC. As protein: CASSLAETQYF.

This clone was seen more than once but under ten times. The chain combines TRBV11-2 with TRBJ1-2; D unresolved. This CDR3 comprises 13 residues. The germline CDR1 and CDR2 sequences are SGHAT and FQNNGV. The ends were cut back, 1 base at V and 2 bases at J, with 5 bases in the middle. The CDR3 sequence: CASSLAGNYGYTF. The CDR3 DNA follows: TGTGCCAGCAGCTTAGCCGGGAACTATGGCTACACCTTC.

The chain carries TRBV19 and TRBJ1-1; 9 nucleotides match TRBD1. The CDR3 loop spans 17 amino acids. Germline V gives CDR1 LNHDA, CDR2 SQIVND (reference sequence). After removal of 10 bases from V and 1 base from J, the junction contained 16 bases not matched to a gene. CDR3 DNA sequence: TGTGCCACCCTCCCCGGGGGACAGGGACCCTCGAACACTGAAGCTTTCTTT. It encodes CATLPGGQGPSNTEAFF.

The gene calls are TRBV18 and TRBJ1-1; unclear D gene. The CDR3 has 16 residues. V gave up 6 bases and J gave up 1 base, with 18 bases separating them. Germline values: CDR1 KGHSH, CDR2 LQKENI. The CDR3 nucleotides are TGTGCCAGCTCCCTAGCCGACCCGTTTGGGAACACTGAAGCTTTCTTT. Its protein is CASSLADPFGNTEAFF.

With respect to this clone: Other DNA sequences in the sample encode the same CDR3. The CDR3 bases are TGCGCCAGCAGCCAAGACAGTGCGGGGCAGCCCCAGCATTTT. It specifies CASSQDSAGQPQHF. The chain combines TRBV4-1 with TRBJ1-5; D is ambiguous. CDR1 and CDR2 (germline): MGHRA, YSYEKL. The CDR3 is 14 amino acids. With 0 bases removed from V and 7 bases from J, the gap between germline ends came to 10 bases.

With respect to this clone: One end of the junction varies from germline; a read error may be responsible. The chain joins TRBV18 to TRBJ2-7; D not resolved. Germline CDR1 is KGHSH and CDR2 is LQKENI. The CDR3 is 13 amino acids. The CDR3 region has the DNA TGTGCCAGCTCATCACCCTCCCATCAGGAGCAGTACTTC. Protein product: CASSSPSHQEQYF. The whole variable domain, remainder taken from reference TRBV18 and TRBJ2-7, is NAGVMQNPRHLVRRRGQEARLRCSPMKGHSHVYWYRQLPEEGLKFMVYLQKENIIDESGMPKERFSAEFPKEGPSILRIQQVVRGDSAAYFCASSSPSHQEQYFGPGTRLTVT.

This chain connects TRBV28 to TRBJ2-5; 9 bases are shared with TRBD1. Losses at the gene ends were 5 bases for V and 7 bases for J; bases not matched to a gene: 14. The CDR3 has 16 amino acids. In germline, CDR1 is MDHEN, CDR2 SYDVKM. The CDR3 DNA is TGTGCCAGCAGTCTGAGCCCGGGACAGGGTTCGGGGACCCAGTACTTC. Translation: CASSLSPGQGSGTQYF.

This rearrangement joins TRBV24-1 to TRBJ1-2; 8 positions match TRBD1. Germline V lookup: CDR1 KGHDR, CDR2 SFDVKD. Trimming removed 4 bases from V and 8 bases from J; junction bases left unmatched: 5. The CDR3 contains 13 residues. The CDR3 reads CATSDPGTGGYTF. CDR3 nucleotides: TGTGCCACCAGTGACCCCGGGACAGGAGGCTACACCTTC.

In this sample, this clone turned up a few times. The V and J genes are TRBV29-1 and TRBJ2-7; D may be TRBD1 (6 bases). The germline V and J ends were trimmed by 7 bases and 1 base, with 17 bases remaining between them. Germline CDR1 reads SQVTM; CDR2 reads ANQGSEA. The CDR3 length is 14 residues. CDR3 loop: CSARTGTQSYEQYF. In nucleotides, the CDR3 is TGCAGCGCTCGAACCGGGACACAGTCCTACGAGCAGTACTTC.

The chain is built from TRBV28 and TRBJ2-5; 7 nucleotides align to TRBD2. The CDR3 contains 12 residues. Losses at the gene ends were 6 bases for V and 12 bases for J; bases not matched to a gene: 10. The germline V gene encodes CDR1 MDHEN and CDR2 SYDVKM. CDR3 residues: CASRSTGLQEYF. The CDR3 DNA reads TGTGCCAGCAGATCAACGGGACTACAAGAGTACTTC. Full variable domain (remainder filled in from reference TRBV28 and TRBJ2-5): DVKVTQSSRYLVKRTGEKVFLECVQDMDHENMFWYRQDPGLGLRLIYFSYDVKMKEKGDIPEGYSVSREKKERFSLILESASTNQTSMYLCASRSTGLQEYFGPGTRLLVL.

This sequence joins TRBV2 and TRBJ1-1; the D is unclear. Trimming cost V 0 bases and J 2 bases, with 10 bases left between them. Germline assignment: CDR1 SNHLY and CDR2 FYNNEI. The CDR3 loop spans 15 amino acids. The CDR3 protein is CASSEAPSYNTEAFF. DNA for the CDR3: TGTGCCAGCAGTGAAGCCCCCTCTTATAACACTGAAGCTTTCTTT. The variable domain in full, completed from reference TRBV2 and TRBJ1-1, reads EPEVTQTPSHQVTQMGQEVILRCVPISNHLYFYWYRQILGQKVEFLVSFYNNEISEKSEIFDDQFSVERPDGSNFTLKIRSTKLEDSAMYFCASSEAPSYNTEAFFGQGTRLTVV.

Regarding this clone: The same CDR3 arises from other DNA sequences in this sample as well. The chain recombines TRBV5-1 with TRBJ2-7; 8 nucleotides align to TRBD2. This CDR3 has 14 residues. V shed 0 bases, J shed 3 bases, and the junction held 2 bases outside the gene matches. From germline, CDR1 is SGHRS and CDR2 YFSETQ. The CDR3 spells CASSLAGGDYEQYF. CDR3 nucleotides: TGCGCCAGCAGCTTGGCCGGGGGGGACTACGAGCAGTACTTC.

The chain joins TRBV7-9 to TRBJ1-6, with TRBD1 matching 9 bases. The V and J ends lost 5 bases and 8 bases, in that order; junction bases with no gene match: 10. CDR1 and CDR2 from the germline V gene are SEHNR and FQNEAQ (reference sequence). The CDR3 has 16 amino acids. CDR3 sequence reads: CASSGTGTGWDSPLHF. The CDR3 DNA follows: TGTGCCAGCAGCGGGACCGGGACAGGGTGGGATTCACCCCTCCACTTT.

The rearrangement joins TRBV7-9 to TRBJ2-1, with D maybe TRBD1 (5 bases). Trimming pared 1 base from V and 10 bases from J, leaving 11 bases between. Germline V gives CDR1 SEHNR, CDR2 FQNEAQ (reference sequence). This CDR3 region has 13 residues. CDR3 nucleotide sequence: TGTGCCAGCAGCTTAGGTGGGGCGTTCGAGCAGTTCTTC. Protein sequence: CASSLGGAFEQFF. The complete variable domain, with remaining parts taken from reference TRBV7-9 and TRBJ2-1, reads DTGVSQNPRHKITKRGQNVTFRCDPISEHNRLYWYRQTLGQGPEFLTYFQNEAQLEKSRLLSDRFSAERPKGSFSTLEIQRTEQGDSAMYLCASSLGGAFEQFFGPGTRLTVL.

The V and J genes are TRBV7-3 and TRBJ1-1; TRBD1 agrees at 10 bases. Per the germline V gene, CDR1 is SGHTA and CDR2 is FQGTGA. This CDR3 has 14 amino acids. V was clipped by 2 bases and J by 3 bases; unmatched bases: 0. CDR3 residues: CASSLGTGDTEAFF. The CDR3 nucleotides read TGTGCCAGCAGCTTAGGGACAGGGGACACTGAAGCTTTCTTT.